The 27 T cell receptor beta chains listed next were all sequenced from one sample in a study of beta chain features in type 1 diabetes. The authors reverse transcribed all of the isolated RNA, so sequencing captured expressed TCRB transcripts. The assay was immunoSEQ multiplex PCR, and TCRdb's table has in-frame clones only and misses some. The sample carries about 620,000 clones, 15% recorded once. The material sequenced was naive CD4+ T cells from blood. The receptors come from a man between 18 and 29 years old in good health.

V is TRBV28 and J is TRBJ1-2, with TRBD1 matching over 9 bases. Germline V gene sequence: CDR1 MDHEN, CDR2 SYDVKM. V was pared by 6 bases and J by 4 bases, with 18 bases of the junction left unmatched. This CDR3 region has 18 residues. In DNA, the CDR3 is TGTGCCAGCAGGGTCCCGGGACAGGGACTAATTGGGCCCTATGGCTACACCTTC. It specifies CASRVPGQGLIGPYGYTF.

The table lists this clone with a few counts. V and J are TRBV6-5 and TRBJ1-2; no definite D call. The V end was cut by 6 bases, the J end by 5 bases, with 13 bases between. Looked up from germline, CDR1 is MNHEY and CDR2 is SVGAGI. The CDR3 sequence is 13 residues long. The CDR3 loop is CASRTDLGYGYTF. The CDR3 DNA reads TGTGCCAGCAGGACGGACCTTGGGTATGGCTACACCTTC.

This clone was observed a handful of times. This chain's CDR3 is CASSETTEQFF. CDR3 nucleotide sequence: TGTGCCAGCAGTGAAACCACTGAGCAGTTCTTC. The gene calls are TRBV25-1 and TRBJ2-1; D ambiguous. CDR1 and CDR2 (germline): MGHDK, SYGVNS. The V end was cut by 2 bases, the J end by 9 bases, with 5 bases between. The CDR3 has 11 residues.

Concerning this clone itself: The junction and the germline gene differ at one end; a read error may be behind it. The chain is built from TRBV11-3 and TRBJ2-1; D tentatively fits TRBD1 or TRBD2 (5 bases each). The CDR3 totals 13 residues. Per the germline V gene, CDR1 is SGHNT and CDR2 is YENEEA. The CDR3: CAGSWGPNNEQFF. In DNA form, the CDR3 reads TGTGCCGGCAGCTGGGGACCCAACAATGAGCAGTTCTTC.

This sequence joins TRBV19 and TRBJ2-1, with D uncertain. Germline lookup yields CDR1 LNHDA and CDR2 SQIVND (reference sequence). The CDR3 covers 16 residues. V was pared by 5 bases and J by 0 bases, with 14 bases between. The CDR3 sequence: CASSVARPHSYNEQFF. In DNA, the CDR3 is TGTGCCAGTAGTGTTGCGCGCCCCCACTCCTACAATGAGCAGTTCTTC.

This clone was counted a few times. The chain employs TRBV7-3 and TRBJ2-1; 7 positions match TRBD1. V was clipped by 5 bases and J by 3 bases; unmatched bases: 7. CDR1 and CDR2 from the germline V gene are SGHTA and FQGTGA. This CDR3 has 15 residues. This CDR3 reads CASSEPGQYYNEQFF. CDR3 sequence (DNA): TGTGCCAGCAGCGAGCCGGGACAGTACTACAATGAGCAGTTCTTC.

Many counts were recorded for this clone. The rearrangement links TRBV10-3 to TRBJ2-3; no clear D. The V end lost 10 bases, the J end lost 6 bases, and 14 bases lay between the germline ends. There are 12 residues in the CDR3. The germline gives CDR1 ENHRY, CDR2 SYGVKD. CDR3 region: CATSRIMDTQYF. CDR3 coding DNA: TGTGCCACGTCACGGATTATGGATACGCAGTATTTT.

The table lists this clone with a few counts. This sequence joins TRBV25-1 and TRBJ2-1, with a weak D call TRBD2 (6 bases). Germline CDR1 is MGHDK and CDR2 is SYGVNS. The CDR3 sequence is 14 residues long. V gave up 0 bases and J gave up 8 bases, with 11 bases separating them. CDR3 DNA sequence: TGTGCCAGCAGTGAATATGTGCGGGGAGATGAGCAGTTCTTC. As protein: CASSEYVRGDEQFF.

In its sample, this clone was seen a few times. CDR3 bases: TGTGCCAGCAGCTTTCTACAGGGGGCTCTAGCTTTCTTT. Protein sequence: CASSFLQGALAFF. The chain carries TRBV7-9 and TRBJ1-1; 9 bases are a match to TRBD1. The CDR3 runs 13 residues. V lost 3 bases to trimming and J lost 10 bases; unmatched junction nucleotides: 6. The germline V gene has CDR1 SEHNR and CDR2 FQNEAQ (reference sequence).

This clone was seen a handful of times. In DNA form, the CDR3 reads TGTGCCAGTAGAGACAGGGCCTGGAACACTGAAGCTTTCTTT. Its translation is CASRDRAWNTEAFF. This chain connects TRBV19 to TRBJ1-1; 7 bases map to TRBD1. Germline loops: CDR1 LNHDA, CDR2 SQIVND (reference sequence). CDR3 length: 14 amino acids. V dropped 6 bases and J dropped 1; count of bases not matched to a gene: 5.

J is TRBJ2-1 and V is TRBV5-1; 10 bases line up with TRBD2. Trimming at V came to 4 bases and at J to 5 bases, leaving 3 bases not matched to a gene. The CDR3 length is 14 residues. Germline-derived CDR1 and CDR2 are SGHRS and YFSETQ. CDR3 region: CASSVGLAHNEQFF. The CDR3 nucleotides are TGCGCCAGCAGCGTGGGACTAGCGCACAATGAGCAGTTCTTC. The variable domain in full, with the rest retrieved from reference TRBV5-1 and TRBJ2-1, is KAGVTQTPRYLIKTRGQQVTLSCSPISGHRSVSWYQQTPGQGLQFLFEYFSETQRNKGNFPGRFSGRQFSNSRSEMNVSTLELGDSALYLCASSVGLAHNEQFFGPGTRLTVL.

This clone was recorded at least ten times. The J gene is TRBJ2-6, the V gene TRBV23-1; 11 bases are a match to TRBD1. TRBV23-1 has ORF status, its function being uncertain. With V trimmed by 3 bases and J by 0 bases, 4 bases remained unmatched. This CDR3 is 18 amino acids long. CDR3 sequence (DNA): TGCGCCAGCAGTCACGGACAGGGGGCCCTCTCTGGGGCCAACGTCCTGACTTTC. This encodes CASSHGQGALSGANVLTF.

V and J are TRBV14 and TRBJ1-2; TRBD1 matches 9 bases. CDR1 SGHDN and CDR2 FVKESK come from the germline V gene. CDR3 size: 16 residues. Trimming at V came to 1 base and at J to 8 bases, leaving 11 bases not matched to a gene. The CDR3 DNA reads as TGTGCCAGCAGCCAAGTAGCCTCCGGGACAGGGAAAGGCTACACCTTC. This encodes CASSQVASGTGKGYTF.

On this clone itself: Other DNA sequences of this sample code for an identical CDR3. The chain carries TRBV18 and TRBJ2-7; 9 bases fit TRBD1. Per germline, CDR1 KGHSH and CDR2 LQKENI. The CDR3 is 14 residues long. V dropped 2 bases and J dropped 5; count of bases not matched to a gene: 4. CDR3 protein: CASSPRDRVNEQYF. The CDR3 DNA sequence: TGTGCCAGCTCACCAAGGGACAGGGTAAACGAGCAGTACTTC. Combining the CDR3 with reference TRBV18 and TRBJ2-7 gives the whole variable domain NAGVMQNPRHLVRRRGQEARLRCSPMKGHSHVYWYRQLPEEGLKFMVYLQKENIIDESGMPKERFSAEFPKEGPSILRIQQVVRGDSAAYFCASSPRDRVNEQYFGPGTRLTVT.

V usage is TRBV7-2 and J usage is TRBJ2-3; D unclear. CDR1 and CDR2 from the germline V gene are SGHTA and FQGNSA. The CDR3 sequence is 13 residues long. V shed 5 bases and J shed 2 bases, with 8 bases lying between them. CDR3 sequence: CASSLGITDTQYF. The CDR3 region has the DNA TGTGCCAGCAGCCTGGGGATCACAGATACGCAGTATTTT.

This chain links TRBV4-2 with TRBJ1-5; TRBD1 matches at 7 bases. This CDR3 spans 15 amino acids. Looked up from germline, CDR1 is LGHNA and CDR2 is YNFKEQ. V shed 4 bases, J shed 5 bases, and the junction held 8 bases outside the gene matches. CDR3 nucleotide sequence: TGTGCCAGCAGCCTGTTCGGGACAGCTGATCAGCCCCAGCATTTT. This translates into CASSLFGTADQPQHF.

The CDR3 DNA reads TGTGCCAGCAGCTTAGCCGAGGCGCCCCAGCATTTT. Translating gives CASSLAEAPQHF. The rearrangement uses TRBV7-9 and TRBJ1-5, with unresolved D. V lost 0 bases and J lost 9, with 6 bases in between. CDR1 and CDR2 (germline): SEHNR, FQNEAQ (reference sequence). This CDR3 comprises 12 residues. The whole variable domain, remainder taken from reference TRBV7-9 and TRBJ1-5, is DTGVSQNPRHKITKRGQNVTFRCDPISEHNRLYWYRQTLGQGPEFLTYFQNEAQLEKSRLLSDRFSAERPKGSFSTLEIQRTEQGDSAMYLCASSLAEAPQHFGDGTRLSIL.

This rearrangement joins TRBV4-3 to TRBJ1-1, with 7 bases aligning to TRBD1. V shed 4 bases and J 5 bases; nucleotides not matched to a gene: 4. Germline values: CDR1 LGHNA, CDR2 YSLEER. This CDR3 is built from 13 residues. The CDR3 protein is CASSRQGWTEAFF. The CDR3, as DNA: TGCGCCAGCAGCCGACAGGGTTGGACTGAAGCTTTCTTT.

This chain connects TRBV10-3 to TRBJ2-1; 7 bases are shared with TRBD1. Germline assignment: CDR1 ENHRY and CDR2 SYGVKD. V was clipped by 10 bases and J by 5 bases; unmatched bases: 11. CDR3 size: 14 residues. In DNA form, the CDR3 reads TGTGCCACCTTTCTAGGGGGCTCTAACAATGAGCAGTTCTTC. Its translation: CATFLGGSNNEQFF.

The V and J genes are TRBV7-2 and TRBJ2-1, with 9 nucleotides matching TRBD1. With 6 bases clipped from V and 0 bases from J, the junction kept 3 bases outside the gene matches. Germline loops: CDR1 SGHTA, CDR2 FQGNSA. This CDR3 is built from 15 residues. CDR3 protein: CASSADRGSYNEQFF. The CDR3, as DNA: TGTGCCAGCAGTGCGGACAGGGGCTCCTACAATGAGCAGTTCTTC.

V gene TRBV7-2 combines with J gene TRBJ1-1; a possible D gene is TRBD1 (6 bases). This CDR3 comprises 16 residues. Trimming left V 2 bases short and J 5 bases short, with 18 bases between. From germline, CDR1 is SGHTA and CDR2 FQGNSA. Written as DNA, the CDR3 is TGTGCCAGCAGCTTATGGGGGGCCGAGCCCAAAACTGAAGCTTTCTTT. This codes for CASSLWGAEPKTEAFF.

The gene calls are TRBV29-1 and TRBJ1-2, with 8 bases lining up with TRBD1. CDR1 and CDR2 (germline): SQVTM, ANQGSEA. The CDR3 contains 15 residues. Germline trimming cut 4 bases from V and 2 bases from J; bases unmatched to any gene: 9. This chain's CDR3 is CSVARTGSGNYGYTF. The CDR3 region has the DNA TGCAGCGTTGCGAGGACAGGGAGTGGGAACTATGGCTACACCTTC.

The rearrangement joins TRBV7-2 to TRBJ2-1, with TRBD1 matching 9 bases. This CDR3 region has 16 residues. Germline assignment: CDR1 SGHTA and CDR2 FQGNSA. Trimming removed 1 base from V and 4 bases from J; junction bases left unmatched: 5. The DNA of the CDR3 is TGTGCCAGCAGCTTAGTGATCGGACAGGGGTACAATGAGCAGTTCTTC. Translated: CASSLVIGQGYNEQFF.

The gene calls are TRBV10-3 and TRBJ2-6, with TRBD2 as a possible D gene (5 bases). Deletions cut 0 bases from V and 1 base from J, with 10 bases between. CDR1 is ENHRY, CDR2 SYGVKD, per germline. The CDR3 contains 17 residues. The CDR3 reads CAISESLTGSGANVLTF. The CDR3 DNA is TGTGCCATCAGTGAGTCCTTGACGGGGTCTGGGGCCAACGTCCTGACTTTC.

This clone was detected only a few times. V usage is TRBV28 and J usage is TRBJ1-2; TRBD1 matches 9 bases. V lost 3 bases and J lost 7; bases outside the gene matches: 6. The germline gives CDR1 MDHEN, CDR2 SYDVKM. This CDR3 comprises 14 residues. The CDR3 is CASSLGDRAFGYTF. The CDR3, as DNA: TGTGCCAGCAGTTTGGGGGACAGGGCCTTTGGCTACACCTTC.

This rearrangement joins TRBV5-1 to TRBJ2-7; D may be TRBD1 (5 bases). Germline CDR1 is SGHRS and CDR2 is YFSETQ. Trimming removed 3 bases at V and 4 bases at J, with 8 bases between. This CDR3 is 12 amino acids long. CDR3 nucleotides: TGCGCCAGCAGCTCGACAGCTTACGAGCAGTACTTC. This gives the protein CASSSTAYEQYF.

This chain uses TRBV28 with TRBJ2-7; D is unclear. Between the trimmed V and J ends, which lost 7 bases and 1 base, there was a span of 17 bases. The CDR3 has 15 amino acids. Germline CDR1 and CDR2: MDHEN and SYDVKM. CDR3 sequence (DNA): TGTGCCAGCACCCACCCCTTAGGCGGTTCCTACGAGCAGTACTTC. Encoded protein: CASTHPLGGSYEQYF.